Each of the 13 T cell receptor beta chains below was sequenced from the same sample in a study of control samples from healthy donors and cancer patients. The data were produced by immunoSEQ multiplex PCR, yet TCRdb's version contains in-frame clones alone and is incomplete. Of 140,000 or so clones in the sample, roughly 89% are singletons; the top ten hold about 4.9%. The sample taken for sequencing was blood. The receptors shown here come from a man aged 25-40 years in good health.

The V gene is TRBV18, the J gene TRBJ2-2; TRBD1 matches 7 bases. Germline V gene lookup returns CDR1 KGHSH and CDR2 LQKENI. J was trimmed by 4 bases and V by 3 bases; bases with no gene match: 5. The CDR3 covers 15 residues. The CDR3 sequence is CASSPPTGTTGELFF. The CDR3, as DNA: TGTGCCAGCTCACCGCCGACAGGGACCACCGGGGAGCTGTTTTTT.

The V call is TRBV10-3, the J call TRBJ2-1; 11 bases align to TRBD2. V gave up 3 bases and J gave up 8 bases; unmatched junction bases: 3. This CDR3 comprises 14 residues. Germline CDR1 is ENHRY and CDR2 is SYGVKD. In nucleotides, the CDR3 is TGTGCCATCAGTGAATTAGCGGGGGGGCATGAGCAGTTCTTC. It specifies CAISELAGGHEQFF.

The chain joins TRBV20-1 to TRBJ1-5; no reliable D call. Looked up from germline, CDR1 is DFQATT and CDR2 is SNEGSKA (reference sequence). V was cut by 3 bases and J by 1 base, with 7 bases left in between. The CDR3 covers 13 residues. The CDR3 here is CSASTESNQPQHF. Here the CDR3 DNA reads TGCAGTGCTAGTACAGAAAGCAATCAGCCCCAGCATTTT.

V usage is TRBV7-2 and J usage is TRBJ2-5; no definite D call. Germline CDR1 is SGHTA and CDR2 is FQGNSA. V was shortened by 2 bases and J by 3 bases, with 13 bases between the two germline ends. The CDR3 loop spans 15 amino acids. CDR3 protein: CASSLPKALKETQYF. The CDR3 DNA follows: TGTGCCAGCAGCTTACCCAAGGCACTTAAAGAGACCCAGTACTTC. Full variable domain (rest looked up from reference TRBV7-2 and TRBJ2-5): GAGVSQSPSNKVTEKGKDVELRCDPISGHTALYWYRQSLGQGLEFLIYFQGNSAPDKSGLPSDRFSAERTGGSVSTLTIQRTQQEDSAVYLCASSLPKALKETQYFGPGTRLLVL.

The gene calls are TRBV12-3 or TRBV12-4 and TRBJ1-2; a weak D match, TRBD1 (6 bases). V was clipped by 6 bases and J by 4 bases, with 12 bases between them. The CDR3 totals 13 residues. The CDR3 coding sequence is TGTGCCAGCAGGGGGGGCAGCGTCTATGGCTACACCTTC. This codes for CASRGGSVYGYTF.

This chain uses TRBV6-5 with TRBJ1-1; 11 bases align to TRBD1. The CDR3 spans 15 residues. Trimming cost V 7 bases and J 2 bases; bases outside gene matches: 6. Germline V lookup: CDR1 MNHEY, CDR2 SVGAGI. CDR3 sequence reads: CASKTWTGGNTEAFF. In DNA, the CDR3 is TGTGCCAGCAAGACCTGGACAGGGGGCAACACTGAAGCTTTCTTT.

The rearrangement uses TRBV21-1 and TRBJ1-5. TRBV21-1 is recorded as a pseudogene. The CDR3 has 18 residues. This chain's CDR3 is CASSMCGANLTSNQPQHF. CDR3 coding DNA: TGTGCCAGCAGTATGTGCGGGGCCAACCTTACTAGCAATCAGCCCCAGCATTTT.

The chain carries TRBV7-2 and TRBJ1-6, with D maybe TRBD1 (6 bases). V was trimmed by 5 bases and J by 0 bases, leaving 17 bases between them. From germline, CDR1 is SGHTA and CDR2 FQGNSA. CDR3 length equals 18 residues. As DNA, the CDR3 is TGTGCCAGCAGCGACCGGGACATCGCTAGCTCCTATAATTCACCCCTCCACTTT. Amino acids: CASSDRDIASSYNSPLHF.

CDR3 coding DNA: TGCGCCAGCAGTCGGGGGACAGGGGGTCCCTACGAGCAGTACTTC. It translates to CASSRGTGGPYEQYF. This chain links TRBV4-3 with TRBJ2-7, with 11 bases aligning to TRBD1. V gave up 6 bases and J gave up 2 bases; unmatched junction bases: 6. The germline gives CDR1 LGHNA, CDR2 YSLEER. The CDR3 has 15 residues.

The chain carries TRBV11-2 and TRBJ2-2; TRBD1 matches at 7 bases. Germline V gene lookup returns CDR1 SGHAT and CDR2 FQNNGV. The V segment lost 6 bases and the J segment 5 bases; nucleotides outside the gene matches: 12. The length of the CDR3 is 16 residues. The CDR3 coding sequence is TGTGCCAGCAGTTTATCCAGACAGGGTATGACCGGGGAGCTGTTTTTT. Residues: CASSLSRQGMTGELFF.

V and J are TRBV5-6 and TRBJ1-1; 8 bases fit TRBD1. This CDR3 is 15 amino acids long. Trimming at V came to 5 bases and at J to 4 bases, leaving 10 bases not matched to a gene. Germline values: CDR1 SGHDT, CDR2 YYEEEE. CDR3 region: CASRSARQGRTEAFF. The DNA for the CDR3 is TGTGCCAGCAGGTCCGCCCGACAGGGGCGCACTGAAGCTTTCTTT. Based on the CDR3 plus reference TRBV5-6 and TRBJ1-1, the full variable domain is DAGVTQSPTHLIKTRGQQVTLRCSPKSGHDTVSWYQQALGQGPQFIFQYYEEEERQRGNFPDRFSGHQFPNYSSELNVNALLLGDSALYLCASRSARQGRTEAFFGQGTRLTVV.

The chain combines TRBV18 with TRBJ2-3, with 14 bases aligning to TRBD2. The ends lost 2 bases at V and 3 bases at J; junction bases unmatched: 1. The germline V gene has CDR1 KGHSH and CDR2 LQKENI. The CDR3 consists of 16 residues. The CDR3 bases are TGTGCCAGCTCACCAGGGACTAGCGGGGGTACAGATACGCAGTATTTT. Amino acids: CASSPGTSGGTDTQYF.

This clone appeared once. The chain uses TRBV3-1 (or the pseudogene TRBV3-2) and TRBJ2-1, with D perhaps being TRBD1 or TRBD2 (5 bases each). V gave up 4 bases and J gave up 2 bases, with 12 bases separating them. Germline lookup yields CDR1 LGHDT and CDR2 YNNKEL (reference sequence). The CDR3 runs to 15 residues. CDR3 DNA: TGTGCCAGCAGCCCCGGGCCGGGGCCCTACAATGAGCAGTTCTTC. It specifies CASSPGPGPYNEQFF.